The subject of this entry is one T cell receptor beta chain. With 1 base removed from V and 3 bases from J, the gap between germline ends came to 7 bases. Germline V gene sequence: CDR1 MNHNY, CDR2 SVGAGI (reference sequence). The CDR3 is 13 residues long. The source of the sample is a study of blood T cell repertoires in COVID-19. About the study: COVID-19 samples from acute and convalescent phases originated in the United States, Italy and Spain. Sources were T cells, B-cell-depleted T cells, or PBMCs; the material itself was cDNA or gDNA.

In the authors' workflow: By means of reference gene primer amplification, nucleated cell counts were estimated. The method was immunoSEQ multiplex PCR; TCRdb's version includes in-frame clones alone and lacks a portion of them. D and trimming were read from the DNA, whereas the V and J calls and clone size are those reported in that table. Of 130,000 to 150,000 clones listed, about 80% were seen once; the top ten hold over 7.5%. The TCR sequence derives from a woman aged 80 or older in a cohort sampled during active or convalescent COVID-19. Input material: peripheral blood. The gene calls are TRBV6-6 and TRBJ2-7; D remains ambiguous. The CDR3 is CASSYLLHYEQYF. DNA of the CDR3: TGTGCCAGCAGTTACTTACTACACTACGAGCAGTACTTC.